Given below is one TCR beta chain in context. This entry is derived from a study of identical twins. Via MiXCR, TCRdb re-called the 5' RACE reads, giving one row per CDR3 protein. Counted here are 600,000 to 800,000 distinct CDR3 sequences, roughly 20% occurring once; the ten biggest clones make up 4% to 5.5%. The CDR3 spans 13 residues. CDR1 and CDR2 (germline): MGHRA, YSYEKL. Trimming left V 4 bases short and J 8 bases short, with 14 bases between. These data also featured in a second study, about T cells expressing NK-cell markers.

Source material: PBMCs. The chain joins TRBV4-1 to TRBJ1-2; weak D call: TRBD1 (6 bases). The TCR originated in a woman aged 18 to 35 in good health. The CDR3 DNA is TGCGCCAGCAGCCGCTACCCTGGGGGCGGCTACACCTTC. The encoded protein is CASSRYPGGGYTF.